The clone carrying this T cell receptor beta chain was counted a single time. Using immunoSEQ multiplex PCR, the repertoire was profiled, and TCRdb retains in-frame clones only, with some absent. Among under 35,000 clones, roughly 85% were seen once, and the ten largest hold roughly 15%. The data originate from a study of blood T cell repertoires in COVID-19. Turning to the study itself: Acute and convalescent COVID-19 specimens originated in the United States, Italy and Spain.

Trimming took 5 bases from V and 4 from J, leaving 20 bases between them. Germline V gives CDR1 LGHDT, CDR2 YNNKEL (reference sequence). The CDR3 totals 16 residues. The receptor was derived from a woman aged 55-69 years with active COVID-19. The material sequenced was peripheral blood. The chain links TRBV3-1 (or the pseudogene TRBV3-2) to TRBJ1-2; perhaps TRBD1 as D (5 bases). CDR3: CASSYGMAGYFYGYTF. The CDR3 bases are TGTGCCAGCAGCTATGGGATGGCAGGGTACTTCTATGGCTACACCTTC.